This T cell receptor beta chain is drawn from a study of post-analysis software for immune sequencing data. Study results and caveats: Normalized Chao1 diversity in multiple sclerosis patients fell significantly below that of controls. Patients had higher frequencies than controls of about five TRBV segments, including TRBV5-6, TRBV5-1 and TRBV20-1. The authors found that F measure strongly co-clustered same-batch samples.

This clonotype was seen only a few times. Its antigen is still unknown. The V and J ends lost 6 bases and 3 bases, in that order; junction bases with no gene match: 24. Germline lookup yields CDR1 DFQATT and CDR2 SNEGSKA (reference sequence). This CDR3 is 19 amino acids long. Sequencing libraries made from TCR beta cDNA carried unique molecular identifiers. MiXCR was run by TCRdb on the PCR reads, yielding one entry per CDR3 protein. Of approximately 630,000 distinct CDR3 sequences listed, approximately 59% are singletons. This sequence was found in a girl aged 2 to 10 with multiple sclerosis. The sample taken for sequencing was blood. The V gene is TRBV20-1, the J gene TRBJ2-7; 9 nucleotides line up with TRBD2. The CDR3 loop reads CSAEGQEWASGTSSYEQYF. The CDR3 DNA follows: TGCAGTGCCGAGGGCCAAGAGTGGGCCTCCGGGACTAGCAGCTACGAGCAGTACTTC.